This T cell receptor (beta chain) was sequenced during a study of T cell responses to AZD1222 COVID-19 vaccine. As for the study in general: Pooling was applied to second doses at about 4 or about 12 weeks.

Points on this clone: Its target is unknown.

Findings of the study overall: Clonal diversity may have been underestimated, and the donors were mostly white British, with more females than males. Targeting of unmutated variant regions was reportedly seen in nearly half of spike-specific TCRs.

CDR3 length: 14 residues. The V gene lost 5 bases and the J gene lost 3 bases, with 13 bases spanning the gap. CDR1 and CDR2 from the germline V gene are MNHEY and SVGEGT. Only in-frame clones appear in the TCRdb table, and some are missing; sequencing was by immunoSEQ multiplex PCR. Of around 140,000 clones in the sample, roughly 89% were seen once. The TCR was taken from an adult in good health. The genes are TRBV6-2 or TRBV6-3 and TRBJ1-1; D gene unclear. The starting material was peripheral blood, obtained on day 0 of AZD1222 vaccination. CDR3 loop: CASSPLRTDTEAFF. The CDR3 coding sequence is TGTGCCAGCAGTCCCCTTCGGACTGACACTGAAGCTTTCTTT.